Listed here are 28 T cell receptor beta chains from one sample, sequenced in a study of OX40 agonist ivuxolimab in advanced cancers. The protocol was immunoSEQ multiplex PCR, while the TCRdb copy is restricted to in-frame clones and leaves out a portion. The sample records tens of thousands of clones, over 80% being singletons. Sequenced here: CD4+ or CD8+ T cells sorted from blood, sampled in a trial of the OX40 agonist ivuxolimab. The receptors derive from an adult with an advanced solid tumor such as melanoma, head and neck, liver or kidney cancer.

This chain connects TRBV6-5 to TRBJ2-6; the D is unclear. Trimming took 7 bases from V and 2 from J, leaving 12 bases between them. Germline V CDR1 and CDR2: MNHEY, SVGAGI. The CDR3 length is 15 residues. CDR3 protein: CASKRPSTGANVLTF. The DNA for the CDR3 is TGTGCCAGCAAACGACCCTCCACTGGGGCCAACGTCCTGACTTTC.

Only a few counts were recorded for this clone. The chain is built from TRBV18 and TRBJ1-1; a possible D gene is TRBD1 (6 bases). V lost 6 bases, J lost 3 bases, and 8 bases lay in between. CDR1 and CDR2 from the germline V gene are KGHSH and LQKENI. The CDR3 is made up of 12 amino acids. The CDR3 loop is CASSPGDTEAFF. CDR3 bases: TGTGCCAGCTCCCCAGGGGACACTGAAGCTTTCTTT.

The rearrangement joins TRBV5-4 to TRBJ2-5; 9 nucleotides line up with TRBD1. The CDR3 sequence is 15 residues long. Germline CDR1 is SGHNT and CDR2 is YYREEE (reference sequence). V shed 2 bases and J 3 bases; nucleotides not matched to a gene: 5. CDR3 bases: TGTGCCAGCAGCTTAATTGGGACAGGGAAAGAGACCCAGTACTTC. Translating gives CASSLIGTGKETQYF.

CDR3 DNA: TGTGCCAGCAGTGTTTTCCCCCGGATACAAGAGACCCAGTACTTC. Encoded protein: CASSVFPRIQETQYF. The chain recombines TRBV6-5 with TRBJ2-5; D not certain. Germline CDR1 and CDR2: MNHEY and SVGAGI. V was trimmed by 5 bases and J by 2 bases, leaving 15 bases between them. The CDR3 spans 15 residues.

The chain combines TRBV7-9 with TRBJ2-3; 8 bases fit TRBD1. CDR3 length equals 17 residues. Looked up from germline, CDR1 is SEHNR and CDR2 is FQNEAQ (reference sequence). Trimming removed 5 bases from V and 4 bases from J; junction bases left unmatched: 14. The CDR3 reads CASSTNTGGGSSDTQYF. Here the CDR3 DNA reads TGTGCCAGCAGCACCAATACAGGGGGTGGATCTTCAGATACGCAGTATTTT.

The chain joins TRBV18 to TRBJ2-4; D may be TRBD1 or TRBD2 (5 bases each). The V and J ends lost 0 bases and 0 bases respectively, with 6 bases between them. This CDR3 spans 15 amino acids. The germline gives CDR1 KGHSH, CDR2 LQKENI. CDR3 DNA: TGTGCCAGCTCACCACCGGGACGAGCCAAAAACATTCAGTACTTC. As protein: CASSPPGRAKNIQYF.

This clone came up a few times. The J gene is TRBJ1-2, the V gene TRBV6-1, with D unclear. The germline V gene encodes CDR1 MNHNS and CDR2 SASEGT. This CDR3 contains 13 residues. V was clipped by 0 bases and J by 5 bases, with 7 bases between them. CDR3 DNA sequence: TGTGCCAGCAGTGAAGCGGGCAGGTATGGCTACACCTTC. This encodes CASSEAGRYGYTF.

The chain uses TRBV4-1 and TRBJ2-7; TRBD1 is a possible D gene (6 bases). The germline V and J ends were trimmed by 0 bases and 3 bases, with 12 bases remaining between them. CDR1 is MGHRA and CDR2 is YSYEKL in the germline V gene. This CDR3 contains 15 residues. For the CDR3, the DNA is TGCGCCAGCAGCCAAGACCCGACAGGACTCTACGAGCAGTACTTC. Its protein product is CASSQDPTGLYEQYF.

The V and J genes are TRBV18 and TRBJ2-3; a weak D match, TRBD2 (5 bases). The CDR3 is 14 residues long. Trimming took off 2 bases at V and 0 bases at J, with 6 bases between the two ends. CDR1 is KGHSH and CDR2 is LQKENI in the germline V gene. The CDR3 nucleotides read TGTGCCAGCTCACCATGGGAGAGCACAGATACGCAGTATTTT. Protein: CASSPWESTDTQYF.

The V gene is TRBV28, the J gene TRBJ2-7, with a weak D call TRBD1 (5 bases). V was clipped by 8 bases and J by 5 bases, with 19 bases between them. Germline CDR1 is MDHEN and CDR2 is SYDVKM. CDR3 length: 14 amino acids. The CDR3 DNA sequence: TGTGCCAGCGGACGGCGTCCCCAGGGTAACGAGCAGTACTTC. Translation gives CASGRRPQGNEQYF. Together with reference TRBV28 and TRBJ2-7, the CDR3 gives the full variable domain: DVKVTQSSRYLVKRTGEKVFLECVQDMDHENMFWYRQDPGLGLRLIYFSYDVKMKEKGDIPEGYSVSREKKERFSLILESASTNQTSMYLCASGRRPQGNEQYFGPGTRLTVT.

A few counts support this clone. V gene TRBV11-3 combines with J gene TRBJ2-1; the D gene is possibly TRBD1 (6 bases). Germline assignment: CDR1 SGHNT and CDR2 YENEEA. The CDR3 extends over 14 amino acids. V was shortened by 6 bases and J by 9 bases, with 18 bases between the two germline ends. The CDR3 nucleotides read TGTGCCAGCAGTACACAGGGTTGGGGTGGTGAGCAGTTCTTC. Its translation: CASSTQGWGGEQFF.

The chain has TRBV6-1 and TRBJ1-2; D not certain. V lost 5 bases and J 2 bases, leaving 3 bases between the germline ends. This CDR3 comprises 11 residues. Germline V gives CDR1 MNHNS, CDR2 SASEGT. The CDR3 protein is CASSQNYGYTF. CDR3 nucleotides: TGTGCCAGCAGTCAAAACTATGGCTACACCTTC.

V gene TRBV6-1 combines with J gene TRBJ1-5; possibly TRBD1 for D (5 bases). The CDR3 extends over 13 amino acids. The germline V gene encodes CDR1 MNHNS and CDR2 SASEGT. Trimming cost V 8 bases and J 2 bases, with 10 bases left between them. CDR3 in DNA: TGTGCCAGCTCAGGGATTCGCAATCAGCCCCAGCATTTT. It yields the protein CASSGIRNQPQHF.

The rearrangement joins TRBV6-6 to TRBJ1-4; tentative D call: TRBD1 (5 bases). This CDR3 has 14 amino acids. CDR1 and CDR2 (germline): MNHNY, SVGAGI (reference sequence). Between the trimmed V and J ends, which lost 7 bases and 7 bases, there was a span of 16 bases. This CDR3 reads CASTHGGVGEKLFF. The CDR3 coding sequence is TGTGCCAGCACCCACGGGGGAGTCGGTGAAAAACTGTTTTTT.

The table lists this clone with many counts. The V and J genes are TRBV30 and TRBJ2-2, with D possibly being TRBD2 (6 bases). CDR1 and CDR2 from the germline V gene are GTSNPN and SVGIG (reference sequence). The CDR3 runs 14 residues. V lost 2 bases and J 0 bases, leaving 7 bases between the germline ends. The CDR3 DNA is TGTGCCTGGAGTCGACTAGCGAACACCGGGGAGCTGTTTTTT. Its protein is CAWSRLANTGELFF.

The CDR3 nucleotides read TGTGCCAGCAGGGCGGGACAGGCCTTCGAGCAGTACTTC. It is translated as CASRAGQAFEQYF. V gene TRBV7-2 combines with J gene TRBJ2-7; 8 nucleotides match TRBD1. V trimming: 6 bases; J trimming: 6 bases; junction bases outside the gene matches: 7. The CDR3 has 13 amino acids. Germline lookup yields CDR1 SGHTA and CDR2 FQGNSA.

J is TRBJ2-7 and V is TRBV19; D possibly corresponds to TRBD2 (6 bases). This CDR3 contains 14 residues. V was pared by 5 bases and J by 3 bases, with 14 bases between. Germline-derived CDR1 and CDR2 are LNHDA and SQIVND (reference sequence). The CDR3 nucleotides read TGTGCCAGTAGTTCCCAGGGAGGCCTCTACGAGCAGTACTTC. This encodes CASSSQGGLYEQYF.

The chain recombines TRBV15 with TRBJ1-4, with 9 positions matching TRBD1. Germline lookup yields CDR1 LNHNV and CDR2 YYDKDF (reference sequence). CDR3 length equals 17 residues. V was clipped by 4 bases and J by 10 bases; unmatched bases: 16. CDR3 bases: TGTGCCACCAGCACCCCAGACAGGGGGGCAATCTCCTCAAAACTGTTTTTT. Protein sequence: CATSTPDRGAISSKLFF.

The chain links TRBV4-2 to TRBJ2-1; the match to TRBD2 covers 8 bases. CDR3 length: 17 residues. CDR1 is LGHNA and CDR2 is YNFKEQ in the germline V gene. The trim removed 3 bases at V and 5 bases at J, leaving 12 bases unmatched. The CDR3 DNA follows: TGTGCCAGCAGCCAGGCCAGCGGGAGTATAGGGGACAATGAGCAGTTCTTC. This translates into CASSQASGSIGDNEQFF.

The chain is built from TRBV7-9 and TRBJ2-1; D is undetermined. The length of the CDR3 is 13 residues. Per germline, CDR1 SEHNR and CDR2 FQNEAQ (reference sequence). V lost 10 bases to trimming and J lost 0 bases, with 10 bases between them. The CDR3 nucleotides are TGTGCCACAGCCCTTAGCTCCTACAATGAGCAGTTCTTC. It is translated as CATALSSYNEQFF.

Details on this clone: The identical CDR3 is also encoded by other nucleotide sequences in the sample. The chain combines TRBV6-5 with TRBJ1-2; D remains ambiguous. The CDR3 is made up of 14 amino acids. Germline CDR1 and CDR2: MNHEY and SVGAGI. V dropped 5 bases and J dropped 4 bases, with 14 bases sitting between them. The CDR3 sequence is CASSEDRAPYGYTF. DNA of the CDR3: TGTGCCAGCAGTGAAGACCGGGCTCCCTATGGCTACACCTTC.

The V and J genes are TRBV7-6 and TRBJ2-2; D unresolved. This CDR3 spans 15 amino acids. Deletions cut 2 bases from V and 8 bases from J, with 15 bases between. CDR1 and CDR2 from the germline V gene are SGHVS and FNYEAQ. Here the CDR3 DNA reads TGTGCCAGCAGCTTACGTCCGGTTTGGGCGGGGGAGCTGTTTTTT. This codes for CASSLRPVWAGELFF.

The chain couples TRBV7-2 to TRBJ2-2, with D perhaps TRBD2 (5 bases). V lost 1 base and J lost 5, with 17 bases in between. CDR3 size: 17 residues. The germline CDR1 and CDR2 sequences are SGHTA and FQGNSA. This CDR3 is CASSLVILQAGTGELFF. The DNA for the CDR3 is TGTGCCAGCAGCTTAGTCATCCTCCAGGCGGGTACCGGGGAGCTGTTTTTT.

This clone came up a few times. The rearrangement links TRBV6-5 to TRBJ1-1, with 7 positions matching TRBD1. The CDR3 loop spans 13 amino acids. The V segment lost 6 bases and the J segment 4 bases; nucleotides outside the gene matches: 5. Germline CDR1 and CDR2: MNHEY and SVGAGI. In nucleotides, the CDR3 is TGTGCCAGCAGGGGAGGGGGCTCCACTGAAGCTTTCTTT. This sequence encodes CASRGGGSTEAFF.

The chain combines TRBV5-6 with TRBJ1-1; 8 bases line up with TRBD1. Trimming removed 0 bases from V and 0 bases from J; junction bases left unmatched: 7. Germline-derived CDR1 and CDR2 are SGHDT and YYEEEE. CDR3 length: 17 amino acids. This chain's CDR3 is CASSLAFGQGVNTEAFF. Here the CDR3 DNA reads TGTGCCAGCAGCTTGGCCTTCGGACAGGGCGTGAACACTGAAGCTTTCTTT.

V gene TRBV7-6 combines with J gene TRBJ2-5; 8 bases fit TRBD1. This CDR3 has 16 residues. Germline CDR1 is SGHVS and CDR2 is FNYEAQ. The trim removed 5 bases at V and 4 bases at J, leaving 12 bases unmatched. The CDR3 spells CASSRTARQGSETQYF. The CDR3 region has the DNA TGTGCCAGCAGCCGCACTGCAAGACAGGGGTCAGAGACCCAGTACTTC.

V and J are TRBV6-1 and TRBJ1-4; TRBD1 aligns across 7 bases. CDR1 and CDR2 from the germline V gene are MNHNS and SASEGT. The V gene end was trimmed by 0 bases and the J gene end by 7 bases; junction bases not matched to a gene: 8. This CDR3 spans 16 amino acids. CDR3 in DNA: TGTGCCAGCAGTGAAGCGCGAGGGGGCGTCGTTGAAAAACTGTTTTTT. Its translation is CASSEARGGVVEKLFF.

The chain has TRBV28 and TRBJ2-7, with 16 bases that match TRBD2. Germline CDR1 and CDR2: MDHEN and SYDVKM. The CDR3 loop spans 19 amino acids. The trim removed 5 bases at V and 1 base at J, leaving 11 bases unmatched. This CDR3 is CASSRSGGLAGGPSYEQYF. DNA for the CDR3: TGTGCCAGCAGTAGGTCCGGGGGACTAGCGGGAGGGCCTTCCTACGAGCAGTACTTC.